This T cell receptor (beta chain) is drawn from a study of shared clonotypes between healthy human individuals. The V segment lost 0 bases and the J segment 4 bases; nucleotides outside the gene matches: 4. CDR3 length: 15 residues. Germline values: CDR1 ENHRY, CDR2 SYGVKD. Worth noting for this clone: The antigen remains undetermined.

General study findings and limits: Rarefaction demonstrated incomplete sorted-subset sequencing despite large depth.

The protocol was immunoSEQ multiplex PCR, while the TCRdb copy is restricted to in-frame clones and leaves out a portion. The sample lists roughly 400,000 clones, roughly 96% occurring once. This clonotype was sampled from a young man in good health. The chain links TRBV10-3 to TRBJ1-2; 8 bases fit TRBD1. Sequenced material: memory CD8+ T cells sorted from blood. Documented subset: CD45RO+ cells pooled with CCR7-negative TemRA cells. CDR3 region: CAISESAGGTYGYTF. The CDR3 nucleotides read TGTGCCATCAGTGAGTCGGCAGGGGGCACCTATGGCTACACCTTC.